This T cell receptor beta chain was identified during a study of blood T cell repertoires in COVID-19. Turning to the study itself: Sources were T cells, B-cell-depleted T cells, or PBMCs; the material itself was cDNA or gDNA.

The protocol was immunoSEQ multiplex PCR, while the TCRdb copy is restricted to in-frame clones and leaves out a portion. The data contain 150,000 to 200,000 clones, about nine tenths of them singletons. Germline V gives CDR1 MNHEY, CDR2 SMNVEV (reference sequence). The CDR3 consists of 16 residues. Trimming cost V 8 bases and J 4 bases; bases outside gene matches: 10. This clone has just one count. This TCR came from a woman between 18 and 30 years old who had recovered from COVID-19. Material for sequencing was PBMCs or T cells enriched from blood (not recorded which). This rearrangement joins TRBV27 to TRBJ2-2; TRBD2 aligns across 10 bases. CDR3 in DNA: TGTGCCAGCGGGGGAGCAGCGGGGGGGCCCACCGGGGAGCTGTTTTTT. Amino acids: CASGGAAGGPTGELFF.